The 27 T cell receptor beta chains in this list originate from one sample, sequenced in a study of patients and donors after allogeneic stem cell transplantation. TCRdb ran MiXCR on the RT-PCR reads and lists one entry per CDR3 protein. Of 920,000 or so distinct CDR3 sequences in the sample, approximately 19% were seen once. Sequencing was performed on blood, either unsorted or a sorted T cell fraction (not recorded which). These receptors came from a human donor who was either an allogeneic HSCT recipient or a stem cell or donor lymphocyte infusion donor (not recorded which). It is not recorded whose cells these are; they may come from a transplant donor.

DNA for the CDR3: TGTGCCATCAGTCCACTTACTACACAGAAGACCTACGAGCAGTACTTC. This codes for CAISPLTTQKTYEQYF. The chain couples TRBV10-3 to TRBJ2-7; D ambiguous. The germline V gene has CDR1 ENHRY and CDR2 SYGVKD. This CDR3 has 16 amino acids. Trimming removed 5 bases from V and 2 bases from J, with 19 bases in between.

The V call is TRBV27, the J call TRBJ2-5, with 9 bases fitting TRBD2. The CDR3 is 15 amino acids. With 6 bases clipped from V and 1 base from J, the junction kept 6 bases outside the gene matches. In germline, CDR1 is MNHEY, CDR2 SMNVEV (reference sequence). As DNA, the CDR3 is TGTGCCAGCAGCCGCGGGGGGGCCACCCAAGAGACCCAGTACTTC. Protein sequence: CASSRGGATQETQYF.

The rearrangement uses TRBV20-1 and TRBJ1-1, with no clear D. The CDR3 contains 14 residues. Germline lookup yields CDR1 DFQATT and CDR2 SNEGSKA (reference sequence). The V and J ends lost 1 base and 4 bases respectively, with 13 bases between them. Written as DNA, the CDR3 is TGCAGTGCTAGAGGGTCTACATCGACCACTGAAGCTTTCTTT. Its protein product is CSARGSTSTTEAFF.

This clonotype was observed a few times. The rearrangement joins TRBV28 to TRBJ2-1; 7 bases align to TRBD2. This CDR3 region has 15 residues. The ends lost 0 bases at V and 6 bases at J; junction bases unmatched: 5. The germline gives CDR1 MDHEN, CDR2 SYDVKM. This CDR3 is CASSLWLAELNEQFF. In DNA form, the CDR3 reads TGTGCCAGCAGTTTATGGCTAGCGGAGCTCAATGAGCAGTTCTTC.

This clonotype has a handful of counts. This chain links TRBV7-9 with TRBJ2-3, with D unclear. The ends were cut back, 5 bases at V and 8 bases at J, with 14 bases in the middle. CDR3 length: 13 amino acids. The germline gives CDR1 SEHNR, CDR2 FQNEAQ (reference sequence). The CDR3 spells CASSRAGVGTQYF. In DNA, the CDR3 is TGTGCCAGCAGCAGAGCTGGAGTCGGTACGCAGTATTTT.

Only a few counts were recorded for this clonotype. The chain has TRBV12-3 or TRBV12-4 and TRBJ2-1, with D maybe TRBD2 (7 bases). The CDR3 is 16 amino acids. Trimming stripped 0 bases from V and 7 bases from J, with 16 bases between. The DNA for the CDR3 is TGTGCCAGCAGTTTAGCGCTAGGGGGGGGAAGTAATGAGCAGTTCTTC. Protein product: CASSLALGGGSNEQFF.

CDR3 in amino acids: CATSDYRGPDTQYF. In DNA form, the CDR3 reads TGTGCCACCAGTGATTACAGGGGGCCTGATACGCAGTATTTT. The chain employs TRBV24-1 and TRBJ2-3; 9 bases fit TRBD1. CDR1 and CDR2 from the germline V gene are KGHDR and SFDVKD. V gave up 2 bases and J gave up 6 bases; unmatched junction bases: 2. CDR3 length equals 14 residues.

Many counts were recorded for this clonotype. This chain links TRBV10-3 with TRBJ2-1; 11 positions match TRBD1. Unmatched junction bases numbered 5, after V lost 5 bases and J lost 8 bases. CDR1 ENHRY and CDR2 SYGVKD come from the germline V gene. This CDR3 has 14 residues. The CDR3 DNA reads TGTGCCATCAGTCCCCAGGACAGGGGGCATGAGCAGTTCTTC. It translates to CAISPQDRGHEQFF.

The genes are TRBV2 and TRBJ2-7; 11 bases fit TRBD1. Germline CDR1 reads SNHLY; CDR2 reads FYNNEI. This CDR3 is 14 amino acids long. The V and J ends lost 6 bases and 6 bases, in that order; junction bases with no gene match: 7. For the CDR3, the DNA is TGTGCCAGCAGGACCCCGGGACAGGGGGGCGAGCAGTACTTC. It codes for CASRTPGQGGEQYF.

The chain links TRBV24-1 to TRBJ2-2; D might be TRBD2 (5 bases). Germline V gene sequence: CDR1 KGHDR, CDR2 SFDVKD. The CDR3 has 19 amino acids. Trimming left V 0 bases short and J 3 bases short, with 19 bases between. CDR3 in DNA: TGTGCCACCAGTGATTTGGGTGGCCGTGGTGGGAGATACACCGGGGAGCTGTTTTTT. Encoded protein: CATSDLGGRGGRYTGELFF.

The gene calls are TRBV2 and TRBJ2-7; D perhaps matches TRBD2 (5 bases). Trimming pared 6 bases from V and 1 base from J, leaving 13 bases between. This CDR3 spans 14 amino acids. Per the germline V gene, CDR1 is SNHLY and CDR2 is FYNNEI. As DNA, the CDR3 is TGTGCCAGCAGGGGAATTACGGGGTCCTACGAGCAGTACTTC. Translating gives CASRGITGSYEQYF.

CDR3 DNA sequence: TGTGCCAGCAGTCCCGGTGTTGAGGGGCAGTACTTC. Translation gives CASSPGVEGQYF. J is TRBJ2-7 and V is TRBV28; the D gene is possibly TRBD2 (5 bases). The germline V gene encodes CDR1 MDHEN and CDR2 SYDVKM. V lost 5 bases and J 9 bases, leaving 14 bases between the germline ends. The CDR3 totals 12 residues.

This clonotype was found a few times. This chain connects TRBV7-2 to TRBJ1-5, with 9 bases aligning to TRBD1. The germline gives CDR1 SGHTA, CDR2 FQGNSA. The CDR3 is 17 residues long. V shed 5 bases, J shed 1 base, and the junction held 9 bases outside the gene matches. This chain's CDR3 is CASSHRSGTGSNQPQHF. CDR3 bases: TGTGCCAGCAGCCACCGTTCAGGGACAGGGAGCAATCAGCCCCAGCATTTT. Full variable domain (rest looked up from reference TRBV7-2 and TRBJ1-5): GAGVSQSPSNKVTEKGKDVELRCDPISGHTALYWYRQSLGQGLEFLIYFQGNSAPDKSGLPSDRFSAERTGGSVSTLTIQRTQQEDSAVYLCASSHRSGTGSNQPQHFGDGTRLSIL.

The CDR3 coding sequence is TGTGCCAGCAGCTTAGAAAGTGTTAGCGCTCACGAGCAGTACTTC. Translated, it gives CASSLESVSAHEQYF. The V gene is TRBV11-3, the J gene TRBJ2-7; D perhaps matches TRBD2 (5 bases). Trimming left V 0 bases short and J 5 bases short, with 14 bases between. The CDR3 has 15 amino acids. Looked up from germline, CDR1 is SGHNT and CDR2 is YENEEA.

This clonotype appeared a few times. V is TRBV4-2 and J is TRBJ1-1; 7 bases align to TRBD1. V shed 4 bases and J 4 bases; nucleotides not matched to a gene: 6. CDR1 and CDR2 from the germline V gene are LGHNA and YNFKEQ. This CDR3 spans 14 amino acids. CDR3 residues: CASSRQGWSTEAFF. CDR3 in DNA: TGTGCCAGCAGCCGACAGGGATGGAGCACTGAAGCTTTCTTT.

This clonotype was seen only a few times. In DNA form, the CDR3 reads TGTGCCAGCTCAACCCACCTTCAACACAATGAGCAGTTCTTC. It encodes CASSTHLQHNEQFF. The chain couples TRBV12-3 or TRBV12-4 to TRBJ2-1; D not resolved. The ends were cut back, 8 bases at V and 5 bases at J, with 16 bases in the middle. This CDR3 comprises 14 residues.

V and J are TRBV7-9 and TRBJ1-2, with TRBD1 as a possible D gene (5 bases). In germline, CDR1 is SEHNR, CDR2 FQNEAQ (reference sequence). The CDR3 is made up of 13 amino acids. Trimming took off 6 bases at V and 6 bases at J, with 14 bases between the two ends. The CDR3: CASRIRGDDGYTF. CDR3 bases: TGTGCCAGCAGAATACGGGGGGATGATGGCTACACCTTC.

V and J are TRBV4-2 and TRBJ2-1; the match to TRBD2 covers 11 bases. J gave up 7 bases and V 2 bases, and 10 bases lay outside the gene matches. CDR3 length: 17 residues. The germline gives CDR1 LGHNA, CDR2 YNFKEQ. The CDR3 nucleotides read TGTGCCAGCAGCCAAAGTGGCTTAGCGGGAGGGGGGAATGAGCAGTTCTTC. This encodes CASSQSGLAGGGNEQFF.

CDR3 nucleotide sequence: TGCAGTGCTAGGCCAGCGGAAGCGAACACCGGGGAGCTGTTTTTT. This translates into CSARPAEANTGELFF. The V call is TRBV20-1, the J call TRBJ2-2; TRBD2 is a possible D gene (5 bases). Germline V gene data show CDR1 as DFQATT and CDR2 as SNEGSKA (reference sequence). V was cut by 3 bases and J by 0 bases, with 11 bases left in between. This CDR3 has 15 residues.

In DNA, the CDR3 is TGTGCCACCCAACCCGGGGGACTAAGCAATCAGCCCCAGCATTTT. This gives the protein CATQPGGLSNQPQHF. The rearrangement uses TRBV6-2 or TRBV6-3 and TRBJ1-5; D is possibly TRBD1 (5 bases). Between the trimmed V and J ends, which lost 10 bases and 1 base, there was a span of 17 bases. The CDR3 runs to 15 residues. Germline lookup yields CDR1 MNHEY and CDR2 SVGEGT.

There are a few counts of this clonotype. V and J are TRBV5-6 and TRBJ2-1, with D unresolved. CDR3 length: 14 amino acids. Germline CDR1 and CDR2: SGHDT and YYEEEE. The V end lost 3 bases, the J end lost 0 bases, and 7 bases lay between the germline ends. The CDR3 protein is CASSWVSSYNEQFF. For the CDR3, the DNA is TGTGCCAGCAGCTGGGTCAGCTCCTACAATGAGCAGTTCTTC.

This clonotype appeared a few times. The J gene is TRBJ1-1, the V gene TRBV25-1; D gene unclear. The V and J ends lost 0 bases and 1 base respectively, with 9 bases between them. CDR3 length equals 15 residues. CDR1 and CDR2 (germline): MGHDK, SYGVNS. The DNA for the CDR3 is TGTGCCAGCAGTGAATATCGCGGAAAGAACACTGAAGCTTTCTTT. It is translated as CASSEYRGKNTEAFF.

The V gene is TRBV18, the J gene TRBJ2-7; D uncertain. The CDR3 is 14 amino acids. Trimming pared 5 bases from V and 0 bases from J, leaving 11 bases between. The germline V gene encodes CDR1 KGHSH and CDR2 LQKENI. The CDR3 DNA reads as TGTGCCAGCTCATCCTTCCGTAGCTCCTACGAGCAGTACTTC. This gives the protein CASSSFRSSYEQYF.

This sequence joins TRBV5-1 and TRBJ1-2, with 9 bases matching TRBD1. There are 16 residues in the CDR3. The trim removed 0 bases at V and 3 bases at J, leaving 6 bases unmatched. Per germline, CDR1 SGHRS and CDR2 YFSETQ. The CDR3 sequence: CASSLAWTGVDYGYTF. The CDR3 DNA is TGCGCCAGCAGCTTGGCATGGACAGGGGTCGACTATGGCTACACCTTC.

This sequence joins TRBV2 and TRBJ2-3, with D perhaps TRBD2 (6 bases). The ends were cut back, 6 bases at V and 1 base at J, with 14 bases in the middle. The CDR3 extends over 15 amino acids. Germline V CDR1 and CDR2: SNHLY, FYNNEI. The chain's CDR3 is CASRGLTKGTDTQYF. The DNA for the CDR3 is TGTGCCAGCAGGGGACTTACCAAGGGCACAGATACGCAGTATTTT.

This clonotype was observed a single time. The chain has TRBV20-1 and TRBJ1-1, with unresolved D. This CDR3 is 15 amino acids long. CDR1 and CDR2 (germline): DFQATT, SNEGSKA (reference sequence). V lost 0 bases to trimming and J lost 0 bases, with 11 bases between them. CDR3 residues: CSARDRGFMNTEAFF. CDR3 nucleotide sequence: TGCAGTGCTAGAGATCGCGGGTTCATGAACACTGAAGCTTTCTTT.

The chain links TRBV5-8 to TRBJ2-5, with 7 bases aligning to TRBD2. Germline values: CDR1 SGHTS, CDR2 YDEGEE. Germline trimming cut 5 bases from V and 6 bases from J; bases unmatched to any gene: 4. This CDR3 is built from 12 residues. CDR3 loop: CASSPRGKTQYF. Written as DNA, the CDR3 is TGTGCCAGCAGTCCGCGGGGGAAGACCCAGTACTTC. Based on the CDR3 plus reference TRBV5-8 and TRBJ2-5, the full variable domain is EAGVTQSPTHLIKTRGQQATLRCSPISGHTSVYWYQQALGLGLQFLLWYDEGEERNRGNFPPRFSGRQFPNYSSELNVNALELEDSALYLCASSPRGKTQYFGPGTRLLVL.